These T cell receptor beta chains were read from a single sample in a study of T cells in Graves' hyperthyroidism and ophthalmopathy. A single record per CDR3 protein comes from TCRdb applying MiXCR to the multiplex PCR reads. Among roughly 520,000 distinct CDR3 sequences listed, roughly 24% were seen once. Sequenced material: blood. The receptor source for this set is a woman in her 30s with Graves' ophthalmopathy. Each CDR3 is given without its conserved first and last residue.

V gene: TRBV2
J gene: TRBJ2-5
CDR3 protein: ASTHSGGRLETQY

V gene: TRBV12-3/TRBV12-4
J gene: TRBJ1-2
CDR3 protein: ASSFGGSLSGYT

V gene: TRBV11-2
J gene: TRBJ2-2
CDR3 protein: ASSFTAGTGELF

V gene: TRBV28
J gene: TRBJ2-7
CDR3 protein: ASSSPSGRTYEQY

V gene: TRBV6-1
J gene: TRBJ1-3
CDR3 protein: ASSEQVGQGGHTIY

V gene: TRBV10-3
J gene: TRBJ2-5
CDR3 protein: AISESPGGETQY

V gene: TRBV6-1
J gene: TRBJ2-3
CDR3 protein: ASSDSWASTDTQY

V gene: TRBV12-3/TRBV12-4
J gene: TRBJ1-1
CDR3 protein: ASSSYAEAF

V gene: TRBV29-1
J gene: TRBJ1-1
CDR3 protein: SVQMQGIGDTEAF

V gene: TRBV6-2/TRBV6-3
J gene: TRBJ1-5
CDR3 protein: ASSGTRSWNQPQH

V gene: TRBV27
J gene: TRBJ2-7
CDR3 protein: ASSLGLAGKRDEQY

V gene: TRBV7-2
J gene: TRBJ1-2
CDR3 protein: ASPNTGGGYT

V gene: TRBV20-1
J gene: TRBJ2-7
CDR3 protein: SAVGLAGSSYEQY

V gene: TRBV20-1
J gene: TRBJ1-1
CDR3 protein: SARGPGSEAF

V gene: TRBV20-1
J gene: TRBJ2-5
CDR3 protein: SAEGRY

V gene: TRBV10-2
J gene: TRBJ2-7
CDR3 protein: ASTLGTGGPYEQY

V gene: TRBV18
J gene: TRBJ2-5
CDR3 protein: ASSRTDQETQY

V gene: TRBV7-9
J gene: TRBJ1-5
CDR3 protein: ASSLGLGGTSNQPQH

V gene: TRBV20-1
J gene: TRBJ1-1
CDR3 protein: SAPSREGTEAF

V gene: TRBV20-1
J gene: TRBJ1-2
CDR3 protein: SARDQQGNGYT

V gene: TRBV6-2/TRBV6-3
J gene: TRBJ1-2
CDR3 protein: ASSPSRPDRGRDYGYT

V gene: TRBV7-7
J gene: TRBJ2-3
CDR3 protein: ASSATGGKDTQY

V gene: TRBV5-1
J gene: TRBJ1-5
CDR3 protein: ASSLDSLGNQPQH

V gene: TRBV15
J gene: TRBJ1-5
CDR3 protein: ATSVPGDYQPQH

V gene: TRBV6-1
J gene: TRBJ1-2
CDR3 protein: ASSGDRGRGYGYT

V gene: TRBV19
J gene: TRBJ1-3
CDR3 protein: ASTTLGNTIY

V gene: TRBV30
J gene: TRBJ1-1
CDR3 protein: AWSSVRGTDAF

V gene: TRBV28
J gene: TRBJ2-3
CDR3 protein: ASSPGTVTDTQY

V gene: TRBV5-1
J gene: TRBJ1-2
CDR3 protein: ASRPTGQGYGYT

V gene: TRBV6-1
J gene: TRBJ1-2
CDR3 protein: ASSKTGSGGYT

V gene: TRBV20-1
J gene: TRBJ2-2
CDR3 protein: SARDWPRGLTGELF